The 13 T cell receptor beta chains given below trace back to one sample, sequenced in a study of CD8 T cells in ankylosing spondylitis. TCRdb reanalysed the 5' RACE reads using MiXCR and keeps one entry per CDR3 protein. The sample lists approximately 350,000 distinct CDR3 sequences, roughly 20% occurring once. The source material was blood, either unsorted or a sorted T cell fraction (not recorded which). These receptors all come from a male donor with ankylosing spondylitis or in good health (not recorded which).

CDR3 nucleotide sequence: TGTGCCAGTACCACGGGGGAAAAACTGTTTTTT. This encodes CASTTGEKLFF. The chain combines TRBV19 with TRBJ1-4; D not certain. V was clipped by 7 bases and J by 8 bases, with 8 bases between them. Germline V gene sequence: CDR1 LNHDA, CDR2 SQIVND (reference sequence). The CDR3 runs 11 residues.

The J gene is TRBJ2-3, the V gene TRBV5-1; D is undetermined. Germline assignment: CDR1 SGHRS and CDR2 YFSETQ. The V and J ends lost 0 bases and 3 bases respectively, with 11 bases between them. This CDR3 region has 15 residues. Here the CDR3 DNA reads TGCGCCAGCAGCTTGGAGATTTTTGGGACAGATACGCAGTATTTT. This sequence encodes CASSLEIFGTDTQYF.

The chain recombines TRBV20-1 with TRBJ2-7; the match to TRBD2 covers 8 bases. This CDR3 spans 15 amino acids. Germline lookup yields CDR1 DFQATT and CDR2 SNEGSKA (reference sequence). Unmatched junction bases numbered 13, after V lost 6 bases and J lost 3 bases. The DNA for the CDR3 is TGCAGTGCAACACTAAGCGGGGGTTCCAACTACGAGCAGTACTTC. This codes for CSATLSGGSNYEQYF.

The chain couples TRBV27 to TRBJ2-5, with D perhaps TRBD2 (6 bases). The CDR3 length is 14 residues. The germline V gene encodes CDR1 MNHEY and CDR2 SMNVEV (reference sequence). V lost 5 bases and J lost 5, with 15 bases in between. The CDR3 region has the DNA TGTGCCAGCAGTGCACCCGGGGGATCGGAGACCCAGTACTTC. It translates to CASSAPGGSETQYF.

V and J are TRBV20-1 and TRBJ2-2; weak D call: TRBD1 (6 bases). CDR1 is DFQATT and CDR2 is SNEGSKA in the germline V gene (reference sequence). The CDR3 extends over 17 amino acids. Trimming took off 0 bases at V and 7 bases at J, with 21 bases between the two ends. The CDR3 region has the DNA TGCAGTGCTAGAGATCAGTCGGACAGCCTTTTCTACGGGGAGCTGTTTTTT. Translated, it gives CSARDQSDSLFYGELFF.

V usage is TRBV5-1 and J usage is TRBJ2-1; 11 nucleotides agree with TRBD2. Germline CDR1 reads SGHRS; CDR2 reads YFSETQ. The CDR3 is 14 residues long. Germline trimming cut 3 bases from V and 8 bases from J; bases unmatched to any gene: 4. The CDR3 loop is CASSYSGGAHEQFF. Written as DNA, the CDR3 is TGCGCCAGCAGCTATAGCGGGGGGGCCCATGAGCAGTTCTTC.

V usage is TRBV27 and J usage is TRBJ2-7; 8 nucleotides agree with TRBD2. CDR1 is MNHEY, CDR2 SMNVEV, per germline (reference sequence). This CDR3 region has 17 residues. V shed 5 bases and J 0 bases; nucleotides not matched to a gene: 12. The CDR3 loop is CASSPLPGGGYSYEQYF. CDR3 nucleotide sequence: TGTGCCAGCAGTCCGCTCCCGGGGGGGGGGTACTCCTACGAGCAGTACTTC.

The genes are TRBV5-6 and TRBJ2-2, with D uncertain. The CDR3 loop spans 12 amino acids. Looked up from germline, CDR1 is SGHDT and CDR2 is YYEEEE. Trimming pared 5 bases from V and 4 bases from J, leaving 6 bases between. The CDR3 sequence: CASRETTGELFF. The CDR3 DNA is TGTGCCAGCAGGGAAACCACCGGGGAGCTGTTTTTT.

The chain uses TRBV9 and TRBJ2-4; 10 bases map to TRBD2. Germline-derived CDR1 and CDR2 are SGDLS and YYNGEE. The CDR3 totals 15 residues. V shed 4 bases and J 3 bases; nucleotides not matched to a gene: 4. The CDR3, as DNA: TGTGCCAGCAGCCGGACTAGCGGCGACAAAAACATTCAGTACTTC. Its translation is CASSRTSGDKNIQYF.

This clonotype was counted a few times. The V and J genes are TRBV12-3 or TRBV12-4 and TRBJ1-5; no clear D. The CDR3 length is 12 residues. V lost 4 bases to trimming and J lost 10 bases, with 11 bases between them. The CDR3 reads CASSWAPDPQHF. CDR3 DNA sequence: TGTGCCAGCAGTTGGGCTCCGGATCCCCAGCATTTT.

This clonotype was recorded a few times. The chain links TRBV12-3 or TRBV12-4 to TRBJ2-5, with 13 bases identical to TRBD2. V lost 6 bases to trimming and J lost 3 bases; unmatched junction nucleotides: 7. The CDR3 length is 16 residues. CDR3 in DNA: TGTGCCAGCAGCTTGACTAGCGGGGGGTCTAAAGAGACCCAGTACTTC. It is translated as CASSLTSGGSKETQYF.

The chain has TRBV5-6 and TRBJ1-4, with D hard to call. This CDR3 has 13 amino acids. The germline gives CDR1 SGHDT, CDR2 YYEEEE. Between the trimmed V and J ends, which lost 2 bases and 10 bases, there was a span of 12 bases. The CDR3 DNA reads TGTGCCAGCAGCTTTCAGGAGACTGGAAAACTGTTTTTT. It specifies CASSFQETGKLFF.

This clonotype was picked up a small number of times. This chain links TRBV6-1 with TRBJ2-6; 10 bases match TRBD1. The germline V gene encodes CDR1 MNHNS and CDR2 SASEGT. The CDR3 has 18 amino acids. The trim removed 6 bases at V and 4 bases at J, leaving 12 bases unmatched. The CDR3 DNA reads TGTGCCAGCAGCCAGAGGGACAGGGGAAAGGCAGGGGCCAACGTCCTGACTTTC. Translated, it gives CASSQRDRGKAGANVLTF.